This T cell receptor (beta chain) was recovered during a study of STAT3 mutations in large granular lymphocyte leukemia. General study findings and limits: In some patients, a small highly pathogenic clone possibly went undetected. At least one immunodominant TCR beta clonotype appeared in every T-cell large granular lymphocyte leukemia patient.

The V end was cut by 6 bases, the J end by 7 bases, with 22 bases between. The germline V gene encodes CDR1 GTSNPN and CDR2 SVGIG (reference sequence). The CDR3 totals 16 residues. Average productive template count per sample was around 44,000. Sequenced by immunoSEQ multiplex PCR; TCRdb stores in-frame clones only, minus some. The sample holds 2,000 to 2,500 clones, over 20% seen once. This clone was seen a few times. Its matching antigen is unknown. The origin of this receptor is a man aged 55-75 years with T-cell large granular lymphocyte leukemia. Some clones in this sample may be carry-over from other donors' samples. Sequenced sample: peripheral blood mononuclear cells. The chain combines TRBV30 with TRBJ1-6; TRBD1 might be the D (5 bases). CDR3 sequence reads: CACLDPPHRSNSPLHF. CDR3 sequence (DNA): TGTGCCTGCTTGGATCCTCCTCACAGGTCCAATTCACCCCTCCACTTT.